A selection of T cell receptor beta chains follows, all from one sample in a study of blood T cell repertoires in COVID-19. TCRdb's copy holds only in-frame clones and misses some; the assay was immunoSEQ multiplex PCR. This repertoire shows 350,000 to 450,000 clones, 85% found once; its top ten account for roughly 3.9%. The material sequenced was peripheral blood. The receptors come from a young woman with acute or convalescent COVID-19. CDR3s include the opening cysteine and the closing phenylalanine or tryptophan. D genes are given only for firm matches. Clone size is not always given. Where it is, it says once, few, many or a class for expanded clones.

d_gene,abundance,v_gene,j_gene,CDR3nt,CDR3aa
TRBD1,-,TRBV29-1,TRBJ1-2,TGCAGCGTTAGGGACAGGGTGGGCTATGGCTACACCTTC,CSVRDRVGYGYTF
TRBD1,-,TRBV13,TRBJ2-4,TGTGCCAGCAGCACGGACAGGGGGAGAGGTCGGGACATTCAGTACTTC,CASSTDRGRGRDIQYF
-,-,TRBV5-1,TRBJ2-2,TGCGCCAGCAGCTTGACCACTACCGGGGAGCTGTTTTTT,CASSLTTTGELFF
-,-,TRBV5-1,TRBJ2-7,TGCGCCAGCAGCTTTGCTACCTCCTACGAGCAGTACTTC,CASSFATSYEQYF
-,-,TRBV4-2,TRBJ1-1,TGTGCCAGCAGCCAAGGCCGCGGGGCCCTCATGAACACTGAAGCTTTCTTT,CASSQGRGALMNTEAFF
-,-,TRBV15,TRBJ1-5,TGTGCCACCAGCACCCGGGGAAATCAGCCCCAGCATTTT,CATSTRGNQPQHF
TRBD1,-,TRBV6-5,TRBJ2-7,TGTGCCAGCCAAATTGGGACAGGGCCGGCCGAGCAGTACTTC,CASQIGTGPAEQYF
-,-,TRBV2,TRBJ1-1,TGTGCCAGCAGTGAAGCGGGCCGCATGGCGGCTTTCTTT,CASSEAGRMAAFF
TRBD1,-,TRBV28,TRBJ2-7,TGTGCCAGCAGTACCGTTCGACAGGGGCAGGTTCGACCGTACTTC,CASSTVRQGQVRPYF
TRBD1,-,TRBV30,TRBJ1-5,TGTGCCTGGAGCAGGGACAGGGGTAAAGATCAGCCCCAGCATTTT,CAWSRDRGKDQPQHF
TRBD2,-,TRBV6-2/TRBV6-3,TRBJ2-7,TGTGCCAGCAGTTACGCGGGAGTGACCTACGAGCAGTACTTC,CASSYAGVTYEQYF
TRBD1,-,TRBV18,TRBJ2-4,TGTGCCAGCTCACCACTACGAGACAGGGAGTCCTTCCTTAACATTCAGTACTTC,CASSPLRDRESFLNIQYF
TRBD1,-,TRBV10-1,TRBJ2-7,TGCGCCAGCAGTGAATCAAAAGGGGGCTGCTCCGCCGAGCAGTACTTC,CASSESKGGCSAEQYF
-,-,TRBV9,TRBJ2-2,TGTGCCAGCAGCGTAGTTGGACAGACAAACACCGGGGAGCTGTTTTTT,CASSVVGQTNTGELFF
-,few,TRBV5-5,TRBJ1-2,TGTGCCAGCAGCCACCGCGACAGCCGGGATGGCTACACCTTC,CASSHRDSRDGYTF
-,-,TRBV7-9,TRBJ1-3,TGTGCCAGCAGCTTAGGGAGCATTTCTGGAAACACCATATATTTT,CASSLGSISGNTIYF
-,-,TRBV6-5,TRBJ1-6,TGTGCCAGCAGTTACTCGAACCAGGGCCTTCTCCACTTT,CASSYSNQGLLHF
TRBD1,-,TRBV11-3,TRBJ2-5,TGTGCCAGCAGCTTAGATCAAGGGACAGAAGAGACCCAGTACTTC,CASSLDQGTEETQYF
-,-,TRBV19,TRBJ2-1,TGTGCCAGTAGAATCGGAGGGTCCTACAATGAGCAGTTCTTC,CASRIGGSYNEQFF
-,-,TRBV29-1,TRBJ1-1,TGCAGCGCGGCCATGAGGGCTGAAGCTTTCTTT,CSAAMRAEAFF
-,-,TRBV27,TRBJ2-2,TGTGCCAGCAGTCTGTATCAACGGACTACTACGAACACCGGGGAGCTGTTTTTT,CASSLYQRTTTNTGELFF
-,-,TRBV4-1,TRBJ2-5,TGCGCCAGCAGCCAAACACGACTAGACGGGCGAGAGACCCAGTACTTC,CASSQTRLDGRETQYF
TRBD1,-,TRBV19,TRBJ1-1,TGTGCCAGTAGTTTCGACAGGGGCACTGAAGCTTTCTTT,CASSFDRGTEAFF
TRBD1,-,TRBV24-1,TRBJ2-7,TGTGCCACCTCCCTCGGGACAGGGGGCCTCGGGTCGAACGAGCAGTACTTC,CATSLGTGGLGSNEQYF
TRBD1,-,TRBV11-2,TRBJ2-3,TGTGCCAGCAGCTTAGGGACAGGCTTCACAGATACGCAGTATTTT,CASSLGTGFTDTQYF
TRBD2,-,TRBV27,TRBJ2-2,TGTGCCAGCAGTCCCTCCCCCGGGACTAGCGGCGCCGGGGAGCTGTTTTTT,CASSPSPGTSGAGELFF
-,-,TRBV4-2,TRBJ1-1,TGTGCCAGCAGCCAATCCCCCGGTTCGGACACTGAAGCTTTCTTT,CASSQSPGSDTEAFF
-,-,TRBV28,TRBJ1-5,TGTGCCAGCATCGCTCAGGGGCAAAGTCAGCCCCAGCATTTT,CASIAQGQSQPQHF
TRBD1,-,TRBV19,TRBJ1-3,TGTGCCAGTAGTTCCCAGGGGGGTTACGGAAACACCATATATTTT,CASSSQGGYGNTIYF
TRBD1,-,TRBV10-2,TRBJ1-1,TGCGCCAGCAGAGGAGACAGGGGAACTGAAGCTTTCTTT,CASRGDRGTEAFF
TRBD1,-,TRBV2,TRBJ1-1,TGTGCCAGCATTAAAAGACAGGGGGCTGAAGCTTTCTTT,CASIKRQGAEAFF
TRBD1,-,TRBV6-6,TRBJ1-1,TGTGCCAGCAGCCGTTCCGGGACAGGGGTAACTGAAGCTTTCTTT,CASSRSGTGVTEAFF
TRBD1,-,TRBV6-5,TRBJ1-2,TGTGCCAGCAGCGCCGGGACAGAAGAGAACTATGGCTACACCTTC,CASSAGTEENYGYTF
-,-,TRBV11-2,TRBJ1-2,TGTGCCAGCAGCTTAACTTTCGAGCTCCCTCTGGACACCTTC,CASSLTFELPLDTF
TRBD1,-,TRBV6-5,TRBJ1-2,TGTGCCAGCGGCTACTCCGGGACAGATTATGGCTACACCTTC,CASGYSGTDYGYTF
-,-,TRBV7-3,TRBJ2-5,TGTGCCAGCAGCTCCCCGGGGGAGGAAGAGACCCAGTACTTC,CASSSPGEEETQYF
TRBD1,-,TRBV5-1,TRBJ1-2,TGCGCCAGCAGCGCGGGCCGGACAGGGGGAGAGAATGGCTACACCTTC,CASSAGRTGGENGYTF
TRBD2,-,TRBV2,TRBJ2-7,TGTGCCAGCAGTGCTCGGGGACTAGCGGGAGGGGGCTACGAGCAGTACTTC,CASSARGLAGGGYEQYF
-,-,TRBV19,TRBJ1-1,TGTGCCAGTATCAGCCAGGCCATGAACACTGAAGCTTTCTTT,CASISQAMNTEAFF
TRBD1,once,TRBV6-5,TRBJ1-2,TGTGCCAGCAGTTACTCTTATGGGACAGGGTCGGGTGGCTACACCTTC,CASSYSYGTGSGGYTF
TRBD1,-,TRBV5-1,TRBJ1-4,TGCGCCAGCAGCTCAGGGACAGGGTCTAATGAAAAACTGTTTTTT,CASSSGTGSNEKLFF
TRBD1,-,TRBV11-2,TRBJ1-3,TGTGCCAGCAGCCCAACGGGACAGGCCGATGGATATTTT,CASSPTGQADGYF
-,-,TRBV5-5,TRBJ2-3,TGTGCCAGCAGCTTGGATCCAGGGTTTTCCCTTTGGGATACGCAGTATTTT,CASSLDPGFSLWDTQYF
TRBD2,-,TRBV6-5,TRBJ2-2,TGTGCCAGCTTATACGGGACTATTCACACCGGGGAGCTGTTTTTT,CASLYGTIHTGELFF
TRBD1,-,TRBV5-6,TRBJ1-6,TGTGCCAGCAGCCGCCCTTGGGACAGTCTAAATTCACCCCTCCACTTT,CASSRPWDSLNSPLHF
TRBD1,-,TRBV27,TRBJ1-2,TGTGCCAGCAGTTACGCGGGGACAGCCGGGGGCTACACCTTC,CASSYAGTAGGYTF